This is a list of T cell receptor beta chains from one sample in a study of T-cell reconstitution after alpha-beta-depleted transplantation in children. One entry per CDR3 protein, called by TCRdb with MiXCR from the PCR reads. The data show fewer than 350,000 distinct CDR3 sequences, less than 9.5% seen once. The source was peripheral blood, collected 360 days after TCRalphabeta/CD19-depleted stem cell transplant. The receptors shown here come from a female patient aged 2-9 years who had a stem cell transplant for Fanconi anemia, so the T cells may come from the graft donor. CDR3s include the opening cysteine and the closing phenylalanine or tryptophan. The order of the fields is J gene, D gene, clone size, V gene, CDR3 DNA, CDR3 protein. The D gene is left open where the match is weak. Only some rows state a clone size, as once, few, many or a class for expanded clones.

>TRBJ2-2|TRBD2|.|TRBV2
TGTGCCAGCAGTGAATTCGCGGGGGCCGGGGAGCTGTTTTTT
CASSEFAGAGELFF
>TRBJ2-1|.|.|TRBV6-4
TGTGCCAGCAGTGACTCCCCATGGGGGTCTGAGCAGTTCTTC
CASSDSPWGSEQFF
>TRBJ2-2|.|many|TRBV29-1
TGCAGCGTTGATAAAGGTCTGAACACCGGGGAGCTGTTTTTT
CSVDKGLNTGELFF
>TRBJ2-1|.|few|TRBV28
TGTGCCAGCAGTTTATCGGGCTGGAAGCAGTTCTTC
CASSLSGWKQFF
>TRBJ2-2|.|.|TRBV7-2
TGTGCCAGCAGCTTAGCGCCGTTGTTGGGACGTACGAACACCGGGGAGCTGTTTTTT
CASSLAPLLGRTNTGELFF
>TRBJ1-5|.|.|TRBV20-1
TGCAGTGCTAGAGTGGGAACTCAGCCCCAGCATTTT
CSARVGTQPQHF
>TRBJ2-3|.|many|TRBV2
TGTGCCAGCCCAAGGGAAACTAGCTCTAGCACAGATACGCAGTATTTT
CASPRETSSSTDTQYF
>TRBJ2-7|.|many|TRBV7-9
TGTGCCAGCTCTCCGGGATTTCTCTACGAGCAGTACTTC
CASSPGFLYEQYF
>TRBJ1-5|.|medium-sized|TRBV20-1
TGCAGTGCCAGGGGACATCAGCCCCAGCATTTT
CSARGHQPQHF
>TRBJ2-5|.|many|TRBV24-1
TGTGCCACCAGTGATTCCGGACTCCGGTACCAAGAGACCCAGTACTTC
CATSDSGLRYQETQYF
>TRBJ1-1|.|.|TRBV6-2/TRBV6-3
TGTGCCAGCAGTTACTCAGGAGCGTCTGAAGCTTTCTTT
CASSYSGASEAFF
>TRBJ2-3|TRBD2|many|TRBV20-1
TGCAGTGCTAGAGGGACTAGGGGTTCGACAGATACGCAGTATTTT
CSARGTRGSTDTQYF
>TRBJ2-3|TRBD2|many|TRBV6-2/TRBV6-3
TGTGCCAGCAGCCCAACTAGCGGGGGGCCTAGCACAGATACGCAGTATTTT
CASSPTSGGPSTDTQYF
>TRBJ1-1|.|many|TRBV6-5
TGTGCCAGCAGTCACCGCGAGTCGGCGGAAGCTTTCTTT
CASSHRESAEAFF
>TRBJ2-1|TRBD1|.|TRBV3-1
TGTGCCAGCAGCCATCAGGGGGTACCAGACAATGAGCAGTTCTTC
CASSHQGVPDNEQFF
>TRBJ2-7|.|few|TRBV3-1
TGTGCCAGCAGCCAAGGGAGCCGGGACATATACGAGCAGTACTTC
CASSQGSRDIYEQYF
>TRBJ1-3|.|many|TRBV7-9
TGTGCCAGCAGCTTCTCGCGGGTCTCTGGAAACACCATATATTTT
CASSFSRVSGNTIYF
>TRBJ2-5|TRBD2|few|TRBV7-6
TGTGCCAGCAGCTTACTAGCGGGGAGTGGAGAGACCCAGTACTTC
CASSLLAGSGETQYF
>TRBJ1-2|.|many|TRBV29-1
TGCAGCGTCGGGGCTTCCTCGGATGGCTACACCTTC
CSVGASSDGYTF
>TRBJ1-5|.|many|TRBV7-2
TGTGCCAGCAGCACTTGGGAGGGTAAGCCCCAGCATTTT
CASSTWEGKPQHF
>TRBJ1-6|.|many|TRBV12-3/TRBV12-4
TGTGCCAGCAGTGTCAGACAAGGACCCTTGAATTCACCCCTCCACTTT
CASSVRQGPLNSPLHF
>TRBJ2-3|.|few|TRBV6-1
TGTGCCAGCACCGAAAGGGGGGGAGTCACAGATACGCAGTATTTT
CASTERGGVTDTQYF
>TRBJ1-1|TRBD1|few|TRBV7-9
TGTGCCAGCAGCCACCTCGGACAGGGGGCGCGGCACACTGAAGCTTTCTTT
CASSHLGQGARHTEAFF
>TRBJ1-1|.|many|TRBV20-1
TGCAGTGCTAGAGGGAGGTTTACTGAAGCTTTCTTT
CSARGRFTEAFF
>TRBJ2-1|TRBD2|many|TRBV10-3
TGTGCCATCTCAGGGCGGGGACTAGCGGGCTCCTACAATGAGCAGTTCTTC
CAISGRGLAGSYNEQFF
>TRBJ2-2|.|many|TRBV6-2/TRBV6-3
.
CASSSRTPGSCFF
>TRBJ2-7|TRBD1|many|TRBV18
TGTGCCAGCTCACGATCGGGGGACAGGGTTAACTTC
CASSRSGDRVNF
>TRBJ2-1|TRBD2|many|TRBV6-5
TGTGCCAGCAGTTATGCAGCGGGGGGGCCCCTCGGTGAGCAGTTCTTC
CASSYAAGGPLGEQFF
>TRBJ2-7|.|.|TRBV5-6
TGTGCCAGCAGCCCCGCGGGACGCATCCCCTACGAGCAGTACTTC
CASSPAGRIPYEQYF
>TRBJ1-5|.|.|TRBV4-1
TGCGCCAGCAGCCAAGATAGTCGGGCAAATCAGCCCCAGCATTTT
CASSQDSRANQPQHF
>TRBJ1-6|.|few|TRBV5-1
TGCGCCAGCAGCTTGGTCTTACGGGGATCCTATAATTCACCCCTCCACTTT
CASSLVLRGSYNSPLHF
>TRBJ1-5|TRBD1|many|TRBV12-3/TRBV12-4
TGTGCCAGCATCGCCGGGACAGCCCATCAGCCCCAGCATTTT
CASIAGTAHQPQHF
>TRBJ2-1|TRBD1|.|TRBV7-3
TGTGCCAGCAGCCCGGACTGGACAGGGGGGAGTGAGCAGTTCTTC
CASSPDWTGGSEQFF
>TRBJ2-5|TRBD2|many|TRBV20-1
TGCAGTGCTCAAACCGGGGGGGAAGGGGAGACCCAGTACTTC
CSAQTGGEGETQYF
>TRBJ2-1|TRBD2|many|TRBV5-4
TGTGCCAGCAGCTCGACTAGCGGGGGGTACAATGAGCAGTTCTTC
CASSSTSGGYNEQFF
>TRBJ2-5|TRBD2|few|TRBV9
TGTGCCAGCGGGGCGGGACTAGCACGGAAAGAGACCCAGTACTTC
CASGAGLARKETQYF
>TRBJ1-1|TRBD1|many|TRBV28
TGTGCCAGCAGTCCCATCGACAGGGGGATCACTGAAGCTTTCTTT
CASSPIDRGITEAFF
>TRBJ2-1|.|many|TRBV13
TGTGCCAGCAGCCCGACCATTTCAGGACTCTCCTACAATGAGCAGTTCTTC
CASSPTISGLSYNEQFF